This T cell receptor beta chain was identified during a study of OX40 agonist ivuxolimab in advanced cancers. Libraries were prepared by immunoSEQ multiplex PCR; TCRdb keeps only in-frame clonotypes and omits some of them. The sample has 75,000 to 100,000 clones, under 85% seen once. This CDR3 is 13 amino acids long. The V end was cut by 4 bases, the J end by 8 bases, with 15 bases between. CDR1 SQVTM and CDR2 ANQGSEA come from the germline V gene. The TCR comes from an adult with an advanced solid tumor such as melanoma, head and neck, liver or kidney cancer. The chain links TRBV29-1 to TRBJ2-1, with D possibly matching TRBD1 (6 bases). Specimen: CD4+ or CD8+ T cells sorted from blood, collected in a trial of the OX40 agonist ivuxolimab. Written as DNA, the CDR3 is TGCAGCGTTGCAGGGGCAGGGCTCCATGAGCAGTTCTTC. Its translation: CSVAGAGLHEQFF.